These 30 T cell receptor beta chains were sequenced from one sample in a study of blood T cell repertoires in COVID-19. TCRdb's copy holds only in-frame clones and misses some; the assay was immunoSEQ multiplex PCR. Among about 280,000 clones, 85% were seen once, and the ten largest hold roughly 2.6%. Material: PBMCs or T cells enriched from blood (not recorded which). These receptors all stem from a woman aged 45-60 years who had recovered from COVID-19.

The rearrangement links TRBV28 to TRBJ1-1, with TRBD1 identical over 8 bases. The CDR3 runs to 14 residues. J gave up 4 bases and V 6 bases, and 7 bases lay outside the gene matches. Germline CDR1 reads MDHEN; CDR2 reads SYDVKM. The CDR3 reads CASSLDRVRTEAFF. The CDR3, as DNA: TGTGCCAGCAGCCTGGACAGGGTGCGCACTGAAGCTTTCTTT.

The chain carries TRBV11-2 and TRBJ1-2, with D hard to call. The CDR3 extends over 15 amino acids. V was clipped by 4 bases and J by 4 bases, with 16 bases between them. Germline lookup yields CDR1 SGHAT and CDR2 FQNNGV. Written as DNA, the CDR3 is TGTGCCAGCAGCTCAACCGGGATCGGAGTCTATGGCTACACCTTC. It specifies CASSSTGIGVYGYTF. The whole variable domain, remainder taken from reference TRBV11-2 and TRBJ1-2, is EAGVAQSPRYKIIEKRQSVAFWCNPISGHATLYWYQQILGQGPKLLIQFQNNGVVDDSQLPKDRFSAERLKGVDSTLKIQPAKLEDSAVYLCASSSTGIGVYGYTFGSGTRLTVV.

The chain combines TRBV19 with TRBJ1-5, with TRBD1 matching 8 bases. The V and J ends lost 3 bases and 3 bases, in that order; junction bases with no gene match: 13. Germline values: CDR1 LNHDA, CDR2 SQIVND (reference sequence). This CDR3 has 18 amino acids. This CDR3 reads CASSIHRGTNYDNQPQHF. CDR3 bases: TGTGCCAGTAGTATTCACAGGGGGACCAACTACGACAATCAGCCCCAGCATTTT.

This rearrangement joins TRBV7-9 to TRBJ1-1, with no clear D. Germline V CDR1 and CDR2: SEHNR, FQNEAQ (reference sequence). With 11 bases removed from V and 0 bases from J, the gap between germline ends came to 10 bases. CDR3 length: 12 residues. The CDR3: CADTTLNTEAFF. The CDR3 nucleotides read TGTGCCGATACCACATTGAACACTGAAGCTTTCTTT.

The chain combines TRBV19 with TRBJ1-5, with TRBD1 as a possible D gene (5 bases). The ends were cut back, 4 bases at V and 5 bases at J, with 15 bases in the middle. Germline CDR1 LNHDA, CDR2 SQIVND (reference sequence). The length of the CDR3 is 15 residues. The chain's CDR3 is CASSTLGRGDQPQHF. In nucleotides, the CDR3 is TGTGCCAGTAGTACCCTGGGGAGGGGTGATCAGCCCCAGCATTTT.

The chain has TRBV11-2 and TRBJ1-2, with a tentative D call TRBD1 (5 bases). Germline CDR1 is SGHAT and CDR2 is FQNNGV. This CDR3 contains 13 residues. The ends were cut back, 6 bases at V and 3 bases at J, with 11 bases in the middle. The chain's CDR3 is CASSPDSDYGYTF. CDR3 DNA: TGTGCCAGCAGTCCCGACAGTGACTATGGCTACACCTTC.

The chain uses TRBV20-1 and TRBJ1-2; 9 bases line up with TRBD1. The V segment lost 3 bases and the J segment 5 bases; nucleotides outside the gene matches: 7. From germline, CDR1 is DFQATT and CDR2 SNEGSKA (reference sequence). The CDR3 is 14 residues long. This chain's CDR3 is CSASDTGTGYGYTF. Here the CDR3 DNA reads TGCAGTGCTAGTGACACCGGGACAGGGTATGGCTACACCTTC.

The CDR3 protein is CASRQGYGYTF. The CDR3 DNA reads TGTGCCAGCAGACAGGGATATGGCTACACCTTC. The chain uses TRBV25-1 and TRBJ1-2, with D maybe TRBD1 (6 bases). Deletions cut 6 bases from V and 5 bases from J, with 7 bases between. This CDR3 comprises 11 residues. In germline, CDR1 is MGHDK, CDR2 SYGVNS.

This rearrangement joins TRBV27 to TRBJ2-1, with D possibly being TRBD1 (5 bases). The CDR3 contains 15 residues. The V end was cut by 6 bases, the J end by 3 bases, with 15 bases between. Germline assignment: CDR1 MNHEY and CDR2 SMNVEV (reference sequence). Written as DNA, the CDR3 is TGTGCCAGCAGGGGCTGGGCAGGGAACTACAATGAGCAGTTCTTC. Protein: CASRGWAGNYNEQFF.

The table lists this clone with a count of one. The same CDR3 also results from other DNA sequences found in this sample. The V and J genes are TRBV5-1 and TRBJ1-2; D might be TRBD1 (6 bases). Germline V gene data show CDR1 as SGHRS and CDR2 as YFSETQ. V lost 4 bases to trimming and J lost 2 bases, with 12 bases between them. The CDR3 is made up of 14 amino acids. DNA of the CDR3: TGCGCCAGCAGCCAGGGGACGGCCAACTATGGCTACACCTTC. Residues: CASSQGTANYGYTF.

This chain's CDR3 is CASSLSGRDTGNTIYF. DNA for the CDR3: TGTGCCAGCAGCTTGAGTGGTCGAGACACAGGGAACACCATATATTTT. The rearrangement joins TRBV5-5 to TRBJ1-3; tentatively, D is TRBD1 (6 bases). The CDR3 is 16 amino acids. CDR1 is SGHKS and CDR2 is YYEKEE in the germline V gene (reference sequence). Trimming stripped 1 base from V and 7 bases from J, with 18 bases between.

The rearrangement uses TRBV7-9 and TRBJ1-3, with D hard to call. CDR3 length: 15 amino acids. Trimming took off 5 bases at V and 3 bases at J, with 14 bases between the two ends. Per germline, CDR1 SEHNR and CDR2 FQNEAQ (reference sequence). DNA for the CDR3: TGTGCCAGCAGCCACCCTACGGGGTTTGGAAACACCATATATTTT. Amino acid sequence: CASSHPTGFGNTIYF.

This clone was detected only a few times. The chain links TRBV28 to TRBJ1-4; tentative D call: TRBD1 (6 bases). Per germline, CDR1 MDHEN and CDR2 SYDVKM. The CDR3 extends over 15 amino acids. Trimming pared 6 bases from V and 1 base from J, leaving 12 bases between. CDR3 bases: TGTGCCAGCAGGAATTCAGGGGTAACTAATGAAAAACTGTTTTTT. It is translated as CASRNSGVTNEKLFF.

The chain couples TRBV5-4 to TRBJ1-2; 10 nucleotides match TRBD1. Germline values: CDR1 SGHNT, CDR2 YYREEE (reference sequence). Trimming cost V 2 bases and J 8 bases; bases outside gene matches: 9. The CDR3 contains 15 residues. Here the CDR3 reads CASSFGGQGKEGYTF. The DNA for the CDR3 is TGTGCCAGCAGCTTCGGGGGACAGGGGAAAGAGGGCTACACCTTC.

The chain is built from TRBV27 and TRBJ1-1, with D tentatively TRBD1 (6 bases). The germline CDR1 and CDR2 sequences are MNHEY and SMNVEV (reference sequence). Between the trimmed V and J ends, which lost 4 bases and 3 bases, there was a span of 15 bases. This CDR3 spans 15 amino acids. CDR3 sequence reads: CASSSQTTGHTEAFF. The DNA of the CDR3 is TGTGCCAGCAGTTCCCAAACCACAGGGCACACTGAAGCTTTCTTT.

This chain links TRBV7-8 with TRBJ1-2; TRBD1 aligns across 8 bases. V dropped 5 bases and J dropped 8; count of bases not matched to a gene: 10. Germline V CDR1 and CDR2: SGHVS, FQNEAQ. This CDR3 has 14 amino acids. The CDR3 reads CASSTRTGFRGYTF. The CDR3 DNA reads TGTGCCAGCAGCACCCGGACAGGGTTTAGGGGCTACACCTTC.

The chain employs TRBV9 and TRBJ2-1, with a possible D match to TRBD2 (6 bases). V was shortened by 2 bases and J by 7 bases, with 16 bases between the two germline ends. Germline CDR1 SGDLS, CDR2 YYNGEE. The CDR3 sequence is 15 residues long. The CDR3 spells CASSVGWEEQNEQFF. CDR3 nucleotides: TGTGCCAGCAGCGTCGGTTGGGAGGAGCAAAATGAGCAGTTCTTC.

V and J are TRBV7-2 and TRBJ2-7; D gene uncertain. The CDR3 covers 14 residues. Germline loops: CDR1 SGHTA, CDR2 FQGNSA. The V end lost 4 bases, the J end lost 1 base, and 11 bases lay between the germline ends. CDR3 protein: CASSSLAGSYEQYF. Here the CDR3 DNA reads TGTGCCAGCAGCTCCCTTGCAGGTTCCTACGAGCAGTACTTC.

The chain uses TRBV19 and TRBJ1-4; 8 nucleotides agree with TRBD1. The CDR3 extends over 14 amino acids. After removal of 6 bases from V and 8 bases from J, the junction contained 8 bases not matched to a gene. Germline V gene lookup returns CDR1 LNHDA and CDR2 SQIVND (reference sequence). The CDR3 loop is CASSQQGVYEKLFF. For the CDR3, the DNA is TGTGCCAGTAGCCAACAGGGGGTATACGAAAAACTGTTTTTT. The full variable domain, its missing parts supplied by reference TRBV19 and TRBJ1-4, is DGGITQSPKYLFRKEGQNVTLSCEQNLNHDAMYWYRQDPGQGLRLIYYSQIVNDFQKGDIAEGYSVSREKKESFPLTVTSAQKNPTAFYLCASSQQGVYEKLFFGSGTQLSVL.

The chain joins TRBV11-2 to TRBJ1-1, with D maybe TRBD1 (6 bases). CDR3 length equals 15 residues. Germline assignment: CDR1 SGHAT and CDR2 FQNNGV. The V end lost 5 bases, the J end lost 2 bases, and 15 bases lay between the germline ends. CDR3 coding DNA: TGTGCCAGCAGCCCCCAGGACAGAATAAACACTGAAGCTTTCTTT. Protein: CASSPQDRINTEAFF.

This clone was found many times. Other DNA sequences in the sample encode the same CDR3. In nucleotides, the CDR3 is TGTGCCAGCAGTGAGGGAGGACTAGCTCCCTACGAGCAGTACTTC. This encodes CASSEGGLAPYEQYF. The V call is TRBV6-1, the J call TRBJ2-7; 8 nucleotides align to TRBD2. The CDR3 length is 15 residues. J lost 2 bases, V lost 3 bases, and 6 bases had no gene match. CDR1 MNHNS and CDR2 SASEGT come from the germline V gene.

The chain joins TRBV5-8 to TRBJ2-1; perhaps TRBD2 as D (5 bases). From germline, CDR1 is SGHTS and CDR2 YDEGEE. Trimming took off 3 bases at V and 3 bases at J, with 10 bases between the two ends. This CDR3 is built from 14 residues. In DNA form, the CDR3 reads TGTGCCAGCAGCTCGGGGTCCTACTACAATGAGCAGTTCTTC. This gives the protein CASSSGSYYNEQFF. The full variable domain, completed using reference TRBV5-8 and TRBJ2-1, is EAGVTQSPTHLIKTRGQQATLRCSPISGHTSVYWYQQALGLGLQFLLWYDEGEERNRGNFPPRFSGRQFPNYSSELNVNALELEDSALYLCASSSGSYYNEQFFGPGTRLTVL.

CDR3 nucleotides: TGTGCCAGCAGTTTATCGATTCGGGGGTCCTATAATTCACCCCTCCACTTT. Protein sequence: CASSLSIRGSYNSPLHF. The chain employs TRBV27 and TRBJ1-6, with D possibly matching TRBD1 (5 bases). Trimming cost V 0 bases and J 1 base, with 10 bases left between them. Germline assignment: CDR1 MNHEY and CDR2 SMNVEV (reference sequence). CDR3 length: 17 amino acids.

The V gene is TRBV7-9, the J gene TRBJ1-2, with 9 bases fitting TRBD1. This CDR3 region has 17 residues. V was clipped by 5 bases and J by 6 bases; unmatched bases: 16. The germline CDR1 and CDR2 sequences are SEHNR and FQNEAQ (reference sequence). For the CDR3, the DNA is TGTGCCAGCAGCACCTCAAGGGCCCTTCGGACAGGGGATGGCTACACCTTC. Amino acid sequence: CASSTSRALRTGDGYTF.

This chain uses TRBV27 with TRBJ2-7, with D perhaps matching TRBD2 (5 bases). The germline V gene encodes CDR1 MNHEY and CDR2 SMNVEV (reference sequence). V was pared by 0 bases and J by 8 bases, with 14 bases between. The CDR3 spans 14 residues. The DNA of the CDR3 is TGTGCCAGCAGTTTATCATATCGGGGTTATCAGCAGTACTTC. Amino acid sequence: CASSLSYRGYQQYF.

The rearrangement joins TRBV27 to TRBJ2-7; TRBD1 matches 8 bases. The V segment lost 6 bases and the J segment 2 bases; nucleotides outside the gene matches: 3. Germline CDR1 and CDR2: MNHEY and SMNVEV (reference sequence). The CDR3 has 13 residues. This CDR3 reads CASRPGGPYEQYF. As DNA, the CDR3 is TGTGCCAGCAGGCCAGGGGGCCCCTACGAGCAGTACTTC.

This chain connects TRBV18 to TRBJ1-5; D call uncertain. CDR3 length equals 14 residues. The V end was cut by 2 bases, the J end by 0 bases, with 5 bases between. Germline V CDR1 and CDR2: KGHSH, LQKENI. CDR3 in DNA: TGTGCCAGCTCACCATCGGTTAGCAATCAGCCCCAGCATTTT. This gives the protein CASSPSVSNQPQHF.

The V gene is TRBV11-2, the J gene TRBJ2-3; a weak D match, TRBD2 (6 bases). This CDR3 region has 16 residues. Trimming removed 3 bases at V and 2 bases at J, with 15 bases between. Per germline, CDR1 SGHAT and CDR2 FQNNGV. The CDR3 region is CASSFGFRGSTDTQYF. CDR3 bases: TGTGCCAGCAGCTTCGGTTTTCGGGGGTCCACAGATACGCAGTATTTT.

This clone came up once. This chain joins TRBV18 and TRBJ1-1; D is undetermined. The length of the CDR3 is 13 residues. V dropped 2 bases and J dropped 5 bases, with 9 bases sitting between them. Germline assignment: CDR1 KGHSH and CDR2 LQKENI. The DNA for the CDR3 is TGTGCCAGCTCACCAGAGGAGAGGACTGAAGCTTTCTTT. This sequence encodes CASSPEERTEAFF.

This sequence joins TRBV2 and TRBJ2-1, with 10 bases lining up with TRBD2. CDR1 SNHLY and CDR2 FYNNEI come from the germline V gene. Trimming took 3 bases from V and 4 from J; bases not matched to a gene: 6. The CDR3 length is 16 residues. The DNA of the CDR3 is TGTGCCAGCAGTGACAGATCAGCGGGAGGGTACAATGAGCAGTTCTTC. Translated: CASSDRSAGGYNEQFF.